The 26 T cell receptor beta chains below all came from one sample that was sequenced in a study of blood T cell repertoires in COVID-19. Clones were read by immunoSEQ multiplex PCR, and TCRdb kept only the in-frame ones, dropping some. The data contain about 220,000 clones, 75% to 90% of them seen just once; the ten biggest clones take up roughly 5%. Sequencing was performed on peripheral blood. All receptors come from a human donor in a cohort sampled during active COVID-19.

The chain uses TRBV6-6 and TRBJ2-5; no reliable D call. The V end lost 0 bases, the J end lost 5 bases, and 10 bases lay between the germline ends. CDR3 length: 14 amino acids. Germline V CDR1 and CDR2: MNHNY, SVGAGI (reference sequence). The CDR3 loop reads CASSYSAQPETQYF. The CDR3 DNA reads as TGTGCCAGCAGTTACTCAGCGCAACCGGAGACCCAGTACTTC.

The chain links TRBV4-1 to TRBJ1-5; 8 bases fit TRBD1. Per germline, CDR1 MGHRA and CDR2 YSYEKL. The length of the CDR3 is 13 residues. V lost 8 bases and J lost 7; bases outside the gene matches: 7. In DNA form, the CDR3 reads TGCGCCAGCGGACTACAGGGGGACCAGCCCCAGCATTTT. This translates into CASGLQGDQPQHF.

The V call is TRBV2, the J call TRBJ1-5, with D perhaps matching TRBD1 (6 bases). The germline gives CDR1 SNHLY, CDR2 FYNNEI. V lost 6 bases and J lost 0, with 15 bases in between. The CDR3 is 16 amino acids. The CDR3 DNA follows: TGTGCCAGCAGAATCGGGACAATTAATAGCAATCAGCCCCAGCATTTT. Translated: CASRIGTINSNQPQHF. The full variable domain, rest sourced from reference TRBV2 and TRBJ1-5, is EPEVTQTPSHQVTQMGQEVILRCVPISNHLYFYWYRQILGQKVEFLVSFYNNEISEKSEIFDDQFSVERPDGSNFTLKIRSTKLEDSAMYFCASRIGTINSNQPQHFGDGTRLSIL.

This chain connects TRBV2 to TRBJ2-3, with unresolved D. Trimming cost V 2 bases and J 2 bases, with 11 bases left between them. This CDR3 is built from 15 residues. Germline V CDR1 and CDR2: SNHLY, FYNNEI. CDR3 in DNA: TGTGCCAGCAGTGAACGTCGGTGGTTCACAGATACGCAGTATTTT. Its protein product is CASSERRWFTDTQYF.

This CDR3 reads CATSRQSPGTAYGYTF. The CDR3, as DNA: TGTGCCACCAGCAGACAATCTCCCGGGACAGCCTATGGCTACACCTTC. The V call is TRBV15, the J call TRBJ1-2; TRBD1 matches 7 bases. V lost 2 bases and J lost 4; bases outside the gene matches: 10. Germline CDR1 LNHNV, CDR2 YYDKDF (reference sequence). This CDR3 comprises 16 residues.

This chain links TRBV5-1 with TRBJ2-5; 8 nucleotides match TRBD1. V shed 0 bases, J shed 5 bases, and the junction held 9 bases outside the gene matches. The CDR3 extends over 16 amino acids. Looked up from germline, CDR1 is SGHRS and CDR2 is YFSETQ. The CDR3 DNA reads as TGCGCCAGCAGCTTGGTAGGGCAGGGGGCTGGTGAGACCCAGTACTTC. This sequence encodes CASSLVGQGAGETQYF.

This chain links TRBV6-2 or TRBV6-3 with TRBJ2-3; D is unresolved. Per germline, CDR1 MNHEY and CDR2 SVGEGT. The CDR3 contains 14 residues. V lost 5 bases and J lost 0, with 9 bases in between. The CDR3 here is CASSPVVSTDTQYF. The CDR3, as DNA: TGTGCCAGCAGTCCCGTCGTAAGCACAGATACGCAGTATTTT.

V and J are TRBV7-2 and TRBJ1-6; 8 positions agree with TRBD1. In germline, CDR1 is SGHTA, CDR2 FQGNSA. After removal of 6 bases from V and 7 bases from J, the junction contained 8 bases not matched to a gene. The length of the CDR3 is 15 residues. The CDR3 is CASRKGQGRNSPLHF. The CDR3 DNA reads TGTGCCAGCAGAAAAGGACAGGGAAGAAATTCACCCCTCCACTTT.

In DNA form, the CDR3 reads TGTGCCAGCAGCCAAGATCCCGTACTTAACTATGGCTACACCTTC. As protein: CASSQDPVLNYGYTF. The V call is TRBV3-1 (or the pseudogene TRBV3-2), the J call TRBJ1-2, with unresolved D. CDR3 length: 15 residues. Trimming took 0 bases from V and 1 from J, leaving 9 bases between them. Germline loops: CDR1 LGHDT, CDR2 YNNKEL (reference sequence).

The chain has TRBV5-6 and TRBJ1-2, with D possibly being TRBD1 (6 bases). The CDR3 loop spans 16 amino acids. Germline values: CDR1 SGHDT, CDR2 YYEEEE. V was cut by 4 bases and J by 1 base, with 17 bases left in between. The CDR3 bases are TGTGCCAGCAGCATGGGGGCGTCGGGACATAACTATGGCTACACCTTC. It specifies CASSMGASGHNYGYTF.

This chain joins TRBV2 and TRBJ2-2; D is perhaps TRBD2 (6 bases). V dropped 6 bases and J dropped 6 bases, with 14 bases sitting between them. Germline loops: CDR1 SNHLY, CDR2 FYNNEI. This CDR3 spans 14 amino acids. CDR3 amino acids: CASRVNSGAGELFF. The CDR3, as DNA: TGTGCCAGCAGAGTTAATAGCGGAGCCGGGGAGCTGTTTTTT.

The chain links TRBV9 to TRBJ2-7; weak D call: TRBD1 (6 bases). The CDR3 consists of 14 residues. V was pared by 2 bases and J by 1 base, with 10 bases between. CDR1 SGDLS and CDR2 YYNGEE come from the germline V gene. The CDR3 spells CASSVDSESYEQYF. The CDR3 nucleotides read TGTGCCAGCAGCGTGGACAGCGAGTCCTACGAGCAGTACTTC.

The chain couples TRBV27 to TRBJ1-1, with D maybe TRBD1 (5 bases). The ends were cut back, 3 bases at V and 4 bases at J, with 15 bases in the middle. CDR3 length: 15 amino acids. Germline V gene data show CDR1 as MNHEY and CDR2 as SMNVEV (reference sequence). CDR3 residues: CASSLGGVLSTEAFF. CDR3 in DNA: TGTGCCAGCAGTTTGGGGGGGGTGTTAAGCACTGAAGCTTTCTTT.

This clone appeared once. V usage is TRBV7-6 and J usage is TRBJ2-7, with TRBD1 as a possible D gene (6 bases). With 4 bases removed from V and 0 bases from J, the gap between germline ends came to 19 bases. Germline values: CDR1 SGHVS, CDR2 FNYEAQ. The CDR3 sequence is 17 residues long. CDR3 sequence: CASSYGTSGDSSYEQYF. CDR3 in DNA: TGTGCCAGCAGCTATGGGACATCAGGTGATAGCTCCTACGAGCAGTACTTC.

This clone was counted once. The chain carries TRBV7-3 and TRBJ2-1; D unresolved. Germline V lookup: CDR1 SGHTA, CDR2 FQGTGA. V was clipped by 0 bases and J by 0 bases, with 6 bases between them. The CDR3 consists of 15 residues. The CDR3 DNA follows: TGTGCCAGCAGCTTAACACCGAGCTCCTACAATGAGCAGTTCTTC. Translation gives CASSLTPSSYNEQFF.

The rearrangement joins TRBV6-6 to TRBJ1-5; D is ambiguous. The V gene lost 3 bases and the J gene lost 3 bases, with 9 bases spanning the gap. Germline V gene sequence: CDR1 MNHNY, CDR2 SVGAGI (reference sequence). The CDR3 loop spans 14 amino acids. The CDR3 nucleotides are TGTGCCAGCAGTTATGGGAGGGACAATCAGCCCCAGCATTTT. It specifies CASSYGRDNQPQHF.

The gene calls are TRBV6-5 and TRBJ1-2, with no clear D. Germline-derived CDR1 and CDR2 are MNHEY and SVGAGI. V lost 4 bases, J lost 3 bases, and 9 bases lay in between. The CDR3 sequence is 13 residues long. The CDR3 sequence: CASSSREDYGYTF. CDR3 bases: TGTGCCAGCAGTTCCCGAGAGGACTATGGCTACACCTTC.

CDR3 DNA: TGTGCCAGCAGCCGCCGACAGGGGCCCCTCATAGTGGATGAGCAGTTCTTC. The encoded protein is CASSRRQGPLIVDEQFF. The chain carries TRBV14 and TRBJ2-1; 8 bases match TRBD1. This CDR3 has 17 amino acids. In germline, CDR1 is SGHDN, CDR2 FVKESK. V trimming: 4 bases; J trimming: 8 bases; junction bases outside the gene matches: 16.

The chain couples TRBV24-1 to TRBJ2-1; D is ambiguous. This CDR3 is 14 amino acids long. Germline V gene sequence: CDR1 KGHDR, CDR2 SFDVKD. V shed 3 bases and J shed 3 bases, with 8 bases lying between them. CDR3 bases: TGTGCCACCAGTGATGGAGACGGCTACAATGAGCAGTTCTTC. Translating gives CATSDGDGYNEQFF.

V gene TRBV29-1 combines with J gene TRBJ1-2; TRBD1 is a possible D gene (6 bases). This CDR3 spans 12 amino acids. The V gene's germline CDR1 is SQVTM and CDR2 ANQGSEA. The CDR3 sequence: CSIRGSGYGYTF. In nucleotides, the CDR3 is TGCAGTATAAGGGGGTCCGGCTATGGCTACACCTTC.

The gene calls are TRBV15 and TRBJ1-5; D gene unclear. Germline loops: CDR1 LNHNV, CDR2 YYDKDF (reference sequence). CDR3 length equals 16 residues. Deletions cut 0 bases from V and 0 bases from J, with 9 bases between. The CDR3 region has the DNA TGTGCCACCAGCAGAGATCGTGCGTTTAGCAATCAGCCCCAGCATTTT. Translating gives CATSRDRAFSNQPQHF.

The table lists this clone with a few counts. This sequence joins TRBV28 and TRBJ2-7; 7 nucleotides agree with TRBD1. The trim removed 5 bases at V and 1 base at J, leaving 2 bases unmatched. CDR3 length equals 13 residues. CDR1 and CDR2 from the germline V gene are MDHEN and SYDVKM. The CDR3 DNA is TGTGCCAGCAGTACAGGGGTATCCTACGAGCAGTACTTC. The encoded protein is CASSTGVSYEQYF.

The chain combines TRBV5-8 with TRBJ1-5; 10 bases map to TRBD1. V trimming: 4 bases; J trimming: 5 bases; junction bases outside the gene matches: 6. CDR3 length: 15 amino acids. Germline V CDR1 and CDR2: SGHTS, YDEGEE. CDR3 DNA sequence: TGTGCCAGCAGCCTCGGACAGGGGGGGGATCAGCCCCAGCATTTT. Translating it yields CASSLGQGGDQPQHF.

The chain links TRBV28 to TRBJ1-2; D gene uncertain. V lost 6 bases and J 3 bases, leaving 17 bases between the germline ends. CDR3 size: 15 residues. Looked up from germline, CDR1 is MDHEN and CDR2 is SYDVKM. CDR3 sequence: CASSIRATGDYGYTF. CDR3 sequence (DNA): TGTGCCAGCAGCATCCGCGCGACCGGGGACTATGGCTACACCTTC.

The rearrangement links TRBV2 to TRBJ2-1; 9 nucleotides align to TRBD1. This CDR3 region has 13 residues. V shed 9 bases, J shed 4 bases, and the junction held 4 bases outside the gene matches. Germline V CDR1 and CDR2: SNHLY, FYNNEI. As DNA, the CDR3 is TGTGCCAGGGGGGACAGGGTATACAATGAGCAGTTCTTC. Its translation: CARGDRVYNEQFF.

V usage is TRBV28 and J usage is TRBJ1-5; D remains unclear. The CDR3 sequence is 15 residues long. V lost 5 bases and J 7 bases, leaving 18 bases between the germline ends. Looked up from germline, CDR1 is MDHEN and CDR2 is SYDVKM. The CDR3 nucleotides read TGTGCCAGCAGTACATCGGAGGGTTGGAGGCAGCCCCAGCATTTT. Its translation: CASSTSEGWRQPQHF.